A selection of T cell receptor beta chains follows, all from one sample in a study of CD8 T cells in ankylosing spondylitis. TCRdb re-called the 5' RACE reads through MiXCR, storing one row per CDR3 protein. The sample lists some 840,000 distinct CDR3 sequences, 12% occurring once. Input material: blood, either unsorted or a sorted T cell fraction (not recorded which). These receptors came from a male donor with ankylosing spondylitis. Each CDR3 is given with its conserved first and last residue. The D gene is left open where the match is weak. Size is stated for part of the rows, as once, few or many counts, or as a class when the clone is expanded.

V gene: TRBV4-2; J gene: TRBJ2-5; clone size: .; D gene: .; CDR3 protein: CASSQSRGDETQYF; CDR3 DNA: TGTGCCAGCAGCCAATCTCGGGGTGACGAGACCCAGTACTTC
V gene: TRBV12-3/TRBV12-4; J gene: TRBJ2-1; clone size: few; D gene: .; CDR3 protein: CASRTDFSYNEQFF; CDR3 DNA: TGTGCCAGCAGAACGGACTTCTCCTACAATGAGCAGTTCTTC
V gene: TRBV6-5; J gene: TRBJ2-5; clone size: many; D gene: .; CDR3 protein: CASSYAETQYF; CDR3 DNA: TGTGCCAGCAGTTACGCAGAGACCCAGTACTTC
V gene: TRBV3-1; J gene: TRBJ2-2; clone size: few; D gene: .; CDR3 protein: CASSQDWTAGELFF; CDR3 DNA: TGTGCCAGCAGCCAAGATTGGACAGCCGGGGAGCTGTTTTTT
V gene: TRBV7-2; J gene: TRBJ2-2; clone size: many; D gene: .; CDR3 protein: CASSLVTGNTGELFF; CDR3 DNA: TGTGCCAGCAGCTTAGTAACAGGGAACACCGGGGAGCTGTTTTTT
V gene: TRBV18; J gene: TRBJ1-1; clone size: few; D gene: TRBD1; CDR3 protein: CASSHSGTGEAFF; CDR3 DNA: TGTGCCAGCTCACACTCCGGGACAGGGGAAGCTTTCTTT
V gene: TRBV10-3; J gene: TRBJ1-1; clone size: few; D gene: .; CDR3 protein: CAISKGDTEAFF; CDR3 DNA: TGTGCCATCAGTAAAGGGGACACTGAAGCTTTCTTT
V gene: TRBV9; J gene: TRBJ1-2; clone size: few; D gene: .; CDR3 protein: CASSADRYYGYTF; CDR3 DNA: TGTGCCAGCAGCGCCGACAGGTACTATGGCTACACCTTC
V gene: TRBV7-2; J gene: TRBJ1-4; clone size: many; D gene: TRBD1; CDR3 protein: CASSPQGTTNEKLFF; CDR3 DNA: TGCGCCAGCAGTCCACAGGGGACAACTAATGAAAAACTGTTTTTT
V gene: TRBV11-2; J gene: TRBJ2-1; clone size: .; D gene: .; CDR3 protein: CASSPTWRSNEQFF; CDR3 DNA: TGTGCCAGCAGCCCCACCTGGCGGTCCAATGAGCAGTTCTTC
V gene: TRBV5-1; J gene: TRBJ2-5; clone size: .; D gene: .; CDR3 protein: CASREGTVQETQYF; CDR3 DNA: TGCGCCAGCAGGGAGGGGACAGTTCAAGAGACCCAGTACTTC